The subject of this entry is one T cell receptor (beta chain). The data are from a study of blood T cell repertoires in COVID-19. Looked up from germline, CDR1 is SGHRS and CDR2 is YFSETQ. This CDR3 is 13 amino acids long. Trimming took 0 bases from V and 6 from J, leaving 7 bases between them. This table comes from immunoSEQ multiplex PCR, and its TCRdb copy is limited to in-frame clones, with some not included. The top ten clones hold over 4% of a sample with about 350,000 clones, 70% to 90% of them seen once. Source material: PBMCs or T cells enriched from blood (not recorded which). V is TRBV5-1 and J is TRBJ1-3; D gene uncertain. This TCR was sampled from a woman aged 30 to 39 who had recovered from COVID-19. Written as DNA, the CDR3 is TGCGCCAGCAGCTTGGGGGGAGTAAACACCATATATTTT. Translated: CASSLGGVNTIYF.